A single sample gave rise to the 30 T cell receptor beta chains below, sequenced in a study of graft-versus-host responses after intestinal transplantation. The antigens of these receptors remain unknown. Sequencing used immunoSEQ multiplex PCR; TCRdb keeps in-frame clones, though not all of them. The sample consists of over 40,000 clones, about four fifths of them appearing once. Source: unstimulated CD4+ T cells sorted from spleen or lymph node cells, taken before transplant. These receptors all stem from a human donor who was the organ donor for an intestinal transplant.

V is TRBV9 and J is TRBJ2-2; 10 bases agree with TRBD1. CDR1 and CDR2 from the germline V gene are SGDLS and YYNGEE. The length of the CDR3 is 22 residues. J was trimmed by 6 bases and V by 3 bases; bases with no gene match: 26. The CDR3 is CASSAGTGDFALAVRDAGELFF. Written as DNA, the CDR3 is TGTGCCAGCAGCGCCGGGACAGGGGACTTTGCGCTAGCGGTCCGAGATGCCGGGGAGCTGTTTTTT.

The CDR3 loop reads CASSVSGTNEKLFF. The CDR3 DNA reads as TGTGCCAGCAGCGTTTCTGGAACTAATGAAAAACTGTTTTTT. V and J are TRBV6-5 and TRBJ1-4; D is unclear. This CDR3 is built from 14 residues. The V gene's germline CDR1 is MNHEY and CDR2 SVGAGI. The V end was cut by 6 bases, the J end by 1 base, with 9 bases between.

The chain joins TRBV5-1 to TRBJ2-1, with 10 bases fitting TRBD2. Germline CDR1 and CDR2: SGHRS and YFSETQ. The CDR3 has 14 amino acids. J gave up 7 bases and V 1 base, and 2 bases lay outside the gene matches. The CDR3 spells CASSLTSGANEQFF. CDR3 DNA: TGCGCCAGCAGCTTGACTAGCGGGGCGAATGAGCAGTTCTTC.

This clone was observed a few times. The chain carries TRBV5-5 and TRBJ1-2; possible D gene TRBD1, 6 bases. Between the trimmed V and J ends, which lost 7 bases and 8 bases, there was a span of 18 bases. CDR1 is SGHKS and CDR2 is YYEKEE in the germline V gene (reference sequence). This CDR3 has 13 amino acids. This CDR3 is CASLGAAFRGYTF. The CDR3 region has the DNA TGTGCCAGCCTGGGGGCGGCTTTCAGGGGCTACACCTTC.

This rearrangement joins TRBV19 to TRBJ2-4, with D unresolved. This CDR3 region has 13 residues. The V end was cut by 1 base, the J end by 2 bases, with 3 bases between. CDR1 is LNHDA and CDR2 is SQIVND in the germline V gene (reference sequence). The CDR3 DNA reads as TGTGCCAGTAGTATAGGTCCCAAAAACATTCAGTACTTC. It yields the protein CASSIGPKNIQYF.

The rearrangement links TRBV7-6 to TRBJ2-7, with 9 bases aligning to TRBD1. V lost 3 bases and J lost 2; bases outside the gene matches: 5. Germline CDR1 is SGHVS and CDR2 is FNYEAQ. The CDR3 is 15 residues long. CDR3 sequence reads: CASSFSGTGTYEQYF. The CDR3 DNA follows: TGTGCCAGCAGCTTTTCCGGGACAGGGACCTACGAGCAGTACTTC.

The chain carries TRBV5-1 and TRBJ2-2, with TRBD1 identical over 7 bases. V was clipped by 2 bases and J by 4 bases; unmatched bases: 5. The CDR3 covers 15 residues. The V gene's germline CDR1 is SGHRS and CDR2 YFSETQ. The CDR3 spells CASSFKGAGTGELFF. Here the CDR3 DNA reads TGCGCCAGCAGCTTTAAGGGGGCGGGCACCGGGGAGCTGTTTTTT.

A single count supports this clone. This chain connects TRBV23-1 to TRBJ2-3; TRBD2 might be the D (6 bases). TRBV23-1 is annotated as an ORF whose role is uncertain. CDR3 length equals 16 residues. V was shortened by 1 base and J by 1 base, with 12 bases between the two germline ends. CDR3 residues: CASSQFGGGGTDTQYF. DNA for the CDR3: TGCGCCAGCAGTCAATTTGGTGGCGGGGGCACAGATACGCAGTATTTT.

V gene TRBV4-3 combines with J gene TRBJ1-2; D remains ambiguous. CDR3 size: 13 residues. CDR1 is LGHNA and CDR2 is YSLEER in the germline V gene. Trimming took 0 bases from V and 1 from J, leaving 3 bases between them. The CDR3 region has the DNA TGCGCCAGCAGCCAAGATGTTAACTATGGCTACACCTTC. Its translation: CASSQDVNYGYTF.

This rearrangement joins TRBV30 to TRBJ2-1; D possibly corresponds to TRBD2 (7 bases). This CDR3 has 15 residues. Deletions cut 2 bases from V and 2 bases from J, with 13 bases between. CDR1 is GTSNPN and CDR2 is SVGIG in the germline V gene (reference sequence). The CDR3 DNA sequence: TGTGCCTGGAGTTGGCCGGGGGGCACCTACAATGAGCAGTTCTTC. This encodes CAWSWPGGTYNEQFF.

The chain is built from TRBV5-8 and TRBJ1-5; 9 nucleotides align to TRBD1. This CDR3 region has 17 residues. Losses at the gene ends were 0 bases for V and 1 base for J; bases not matched to a gene: 5. Germline lookup yields CDR1 SGHTS and CDR2 YDEGEE. CDR3 DNA: TGTGCCAGCAGCTTGGGAACAGGGGGCTGGAGCAATCAGCCCCAGCATTTT. It encodes CASSLGTGGWSNQPQHF.

The table lists this clone with a few counts. The V gene is TRBV28, the J gene TRBJ2-7; tentatively, D is TRBD1 or TRBD2 (5 bases each). This CDR3 spans 15 amino acids. V lost 5 bases and J lost 2, with 16 bases in between. In germline, CDR1 is MDHEN, CDR2 SYDVKM. The CDR3 here is CASSGRDRPPYEQYF. The CDR3 nucleotides are TGTGCCAGCAGTGGCCGGGACCGTCCACCCTACGAGCAGTACTTC.

The V gene is TRBV10-2, the J gene TRBJ2-3; no clear D gene. Germline values: CDR1 WSHSY, CDR2 SAAADI. Trimming removed 2 bases at V and 4 bases at J, with 4 bases between. The CDR3 runs to 12 residues. CDR3 sequence (DNA): TGCGCCAGCAGTGAGACCGCAGATACGCAGTATTTT. This sequence encodes CASSETADTQYF.

The rearrangement uses TRBV30 and TRBJ1-2; 7 bases line up with TRBD1. The V gene end was trimmed by 3 bases and the J gene end by 4 bases; junction bases not matched to a gene: 14. The CDR3 has 16 amino acids. Germline CDR1 GTSNPN, CDR2 SVGIG (reference sequence). The CDR3 reads CAWSPSPLQGPYGYTF. The CDR3 DNA sequence: TGTGCCTGGAGCCCCAGCCCCCTACAGGGGCCCTATGGCTACACCTTC.

This chain connects TRBV28 to TRBJ2-5; D perhaps matches TRBD2 (5 bases). The CDR3 is 14 residues long. Trimming pared 5 bases from V and 3 bases from J, leaving 13 bases between. Germline V CDR1 and CDR2: MDHEN, SYDVKM. The CDR3 sequence is CASSRRSGEETQYF. The CDR3 coding sequence is TGTGCCAGCAGTCGCCGAAGCGGTGAAGAGACCCAGTACTTC.

V is TRBV2 and J is TRBJ2-3; possibly TRBD1 or TRBD2 for D (5 bases each). Trimming stripped 3 bases from V and 0 bases from J, with 13 bases between. This CDR3 is 16 amino acids long. Germline V lookup: CDR1 SNHLY, CDR2 FYNNEI. The CDR3 loop reads CASSESGTISTDTQYF. CDR3 nucleotides: TGTGCCAGCAGTGAGAGTGGGACCATCAGCACAGATACGCAGTATTTT.

To note about this clone: Relative to the germline gene, one junction end is altered; a read error may explain this. The chain carries TRBV5-6 and TRBJ2-1; 11 bases fit TRBD2. There are 11 residues in the CDR3. Germline loops: CDR1 SGHDT, CDR2 YYEEEE. The CDR3 reads CASSSGLAAIF. The CDR3 DNA sequence: TGTGCCAGCAGCTCGGGACTAGCGGCAATCTTC.

The chain couples TRBV12-1 to TRBJ2-7; the D segment call TRBD1 is taken from the table without a DNA check. TRBV12-1 is a documented pseudogene. The CDR3 runs to 14 residues. The CDR3 loop reads CASGSGTGGYEQYF. CDR3 sequence (DNA): TGTGCCAGCGGCTCCGGGACAGGGGGCTACGAGCAGTACTTC.

V gene TRBV18 combines with J gene TRBJ2-1; 9 bases are shared with TRBD2. The V and J ends lost 4 bases and 0 bases, in that order; junction bases with no gene match: 13. The CDR3 extends over 19 amino acids. In germline, CDR1 is KGHSH, CDR2 LQKENI. The CDR3 region has the DNA TGTGCCAGCTCACATACTAGCGGGCGGGGCCGTAGCTCCTACAATGAGCAGTTCTTC. It yields the protein CASSHTSGRGRSSYNEQFF.

The chain combines TRBV19 with TRBJ2-5, with D possibly matching TRBD1 (6 bases). Trimming took off 1 base at V and 5 bases at J, with 11 bases between the two ends. Germline V gives CDR1 LNHDA, CDR2 SQIVND (reference sequence). The CDR3 loop spans 14 amino acids. The CDR3 DNA sequence: TGTGCCAGTAGTATAGGGGGGCGATTGGAGACCCAGTACTTC. This codes for CASSIGGRLETQYF.

This chain uses TRBV19 with TRBJ2-3, with 14 nucleotides matching TRBD2. The trim removed 5 bases at V and 5 bases at J, leaving 12 bases unmatched. CDR1 LNHDA and CDR2 SQIVND come from the germline V gene (reference sequence). This CDR3 region has 18 residues. The CDR3 coding sequence is TGTGCCAGTAGTCCACCCAGACTAGCGGGAGGGCTGGGAGATACGCAGTATTTT. The encoded protein is CASSPPRLAGGLGDTQYF.

This clone was seen a handful of times. The V call is TRBV5-1, the J call TRBJ2-1; 13 bases map to TRBD2. Looked up from germline, CDR1 is SGHRS and CDR2 is YFSETQ. V was clipped by 4 bases and J by 8 bases; unmatched bases: 9. CDR3 length equals 16 residues. The CDR3 protein is CASSIQLAGGVDEQFF. CDR3 bases: TGCGCCAGCAGCATCCAACTAGCGGGAGGGGTGGATGAGCAGTTCTTC. Full variable domain (remainder filled in from reference TRBV5-1 and TRBJ2-1): KAGVTQTPRYLIKTRGQQVTLSCSPISGHRSVSWYQQTPGQGLQFLFEYFSETQRNKGNFPGRFSGRQFSNSRSEMNVSTLELGDSALYLCASSIQLAGGVDEQFFGPGTRLTVL.

The V gene is TRBV7-7, the J gene TRBJ2-5; TRBD2 agrees at 16 bases. Trimming at V came to 5 bases and at J to 5 bases, leaving 8 bases not matched to a gene. Germline CDR1 is SSHAT and CDR2 is FNYEAQ (reference sequence). The CDR3 contains 17 residues. Here the CDR3 reads CASSRGTSGGARETQYF. In DNA, the CDR3 is TGTGCCAGCAGCAGAGGGACTAGCGGGGGGGCCAGGGAGACCCAGTACTTC.

The V call is TRBV10-1, the J call TRBJ2-1; 8 bases fit TRBD1. Losses at the gene ends were 2 bases for V and 3 bases for J; bases not matched to a gene: 6. CDR3 length: 16 amino acids. Germline CDR1 reads WNHNN; CDR2 reads SYGVQD (reference sequence). CDR3 residues: CASSERPDRDYNEQFF. The CDR3 coding sequence is TGCGCCAGCAGTGAGCGCCCGGACAGGGACTACAATGAGCAGTTCTTC.

This clone was seen a few times. This rearrangement joins TRBV28 to TRBJ2-7; TRBD1 matches 7 bases. V gave up 5 bases and J gave up 3 bases; unmatched junction bases: 1. In germline, CDR1 is MDHEN, CDR2 SYDVKM. The CDR3 covers 12 residues. The CDR3 here is CASSGQVYEQYF. CDR3 nucleotides: TGTGCCAGCAGTGGACAGGTCTACGAGCAGTACTTC.

The genes are TRBV6-5 and TRBJ1-2, with D possibly TRBD1 on 6 matching bases. CDR1 and CDR2 (germline): MNHEY, SVGAGI. The CDR3 covers 15 residues. Trimming removed 4 bases from V and 4 bases from J, with 16 bases in between. For the CDR3, the DNA is TGTGCCAGCAGTTCCCCCGGGGGGGGCCTCTATGGCTACACCTTC. Residues: CASSSPGGGLYGYTF.

V usage is TRBV12-5 and J usage is TRBJ1-1; the D is unclear. CDR1 is LGHNT and CDR2 is FRNRAP in the germline V gene. The V end lost 2 bases, the J end lost 2 bases, and 6 bases lay between the germline ends. CDR3 length equals 13 residues. Here the CDR3 DNA reads TGTGCTAGTGGTTTGTCCTTCAACACTGAAGCTTTCTTT. It codes for CASGLSFNTEAFF.

The rearrangement links TRBV6-1 to TRBJ2-3; perhaps TRBD1 as D (6 bases). The CDR3 loop spans 16 amino acids. CDR1 is MNHNS, CDR2 SASEGT, per germline. V lost 2 bases, J lost 2 bases, and 14 bases lay in between. The CDR3 here is CASSEWSRGYTDTQYF. The CDR3 DNA sequence: TGTGCCAGCAGTGAATGGAGTAGGGGGTACACAGATACGCAGTATTTT.

CDR3 sequence reads: CASSPRGGGEGGYF. The CDR3 DNA is TGTGCCAGCAGTCCGCGGGGGGGCGGAGAAGGTGGGTATTTT. The chain recombines TRBV27 with TRBJ2-3; 9 bases are a match to TRBD2. CDR3 length: 14 amino acids. Germline V gene sequence: CDR1 MNHEY, CDR2 SMNVEV (reference sequence). Losses at the gene ends were 5 bases for V and 14 bases for J; bases not matched to a gene: 14.

This chain connects TRBV6-1 to TRBJ1-4; D not certain. The CDR3 is 12 residues long. From germline, CDR1 is MNHNS and CDR2 SASEGT. V was cut by 5 bases and J by 7 bases, with 8 bases left in between. The CDR3 DNA reads TGTGCCAGCAGTCTTCGAAGTGAAAAACTGTTTTTT. Translation gives CASSLRSEKLFF.